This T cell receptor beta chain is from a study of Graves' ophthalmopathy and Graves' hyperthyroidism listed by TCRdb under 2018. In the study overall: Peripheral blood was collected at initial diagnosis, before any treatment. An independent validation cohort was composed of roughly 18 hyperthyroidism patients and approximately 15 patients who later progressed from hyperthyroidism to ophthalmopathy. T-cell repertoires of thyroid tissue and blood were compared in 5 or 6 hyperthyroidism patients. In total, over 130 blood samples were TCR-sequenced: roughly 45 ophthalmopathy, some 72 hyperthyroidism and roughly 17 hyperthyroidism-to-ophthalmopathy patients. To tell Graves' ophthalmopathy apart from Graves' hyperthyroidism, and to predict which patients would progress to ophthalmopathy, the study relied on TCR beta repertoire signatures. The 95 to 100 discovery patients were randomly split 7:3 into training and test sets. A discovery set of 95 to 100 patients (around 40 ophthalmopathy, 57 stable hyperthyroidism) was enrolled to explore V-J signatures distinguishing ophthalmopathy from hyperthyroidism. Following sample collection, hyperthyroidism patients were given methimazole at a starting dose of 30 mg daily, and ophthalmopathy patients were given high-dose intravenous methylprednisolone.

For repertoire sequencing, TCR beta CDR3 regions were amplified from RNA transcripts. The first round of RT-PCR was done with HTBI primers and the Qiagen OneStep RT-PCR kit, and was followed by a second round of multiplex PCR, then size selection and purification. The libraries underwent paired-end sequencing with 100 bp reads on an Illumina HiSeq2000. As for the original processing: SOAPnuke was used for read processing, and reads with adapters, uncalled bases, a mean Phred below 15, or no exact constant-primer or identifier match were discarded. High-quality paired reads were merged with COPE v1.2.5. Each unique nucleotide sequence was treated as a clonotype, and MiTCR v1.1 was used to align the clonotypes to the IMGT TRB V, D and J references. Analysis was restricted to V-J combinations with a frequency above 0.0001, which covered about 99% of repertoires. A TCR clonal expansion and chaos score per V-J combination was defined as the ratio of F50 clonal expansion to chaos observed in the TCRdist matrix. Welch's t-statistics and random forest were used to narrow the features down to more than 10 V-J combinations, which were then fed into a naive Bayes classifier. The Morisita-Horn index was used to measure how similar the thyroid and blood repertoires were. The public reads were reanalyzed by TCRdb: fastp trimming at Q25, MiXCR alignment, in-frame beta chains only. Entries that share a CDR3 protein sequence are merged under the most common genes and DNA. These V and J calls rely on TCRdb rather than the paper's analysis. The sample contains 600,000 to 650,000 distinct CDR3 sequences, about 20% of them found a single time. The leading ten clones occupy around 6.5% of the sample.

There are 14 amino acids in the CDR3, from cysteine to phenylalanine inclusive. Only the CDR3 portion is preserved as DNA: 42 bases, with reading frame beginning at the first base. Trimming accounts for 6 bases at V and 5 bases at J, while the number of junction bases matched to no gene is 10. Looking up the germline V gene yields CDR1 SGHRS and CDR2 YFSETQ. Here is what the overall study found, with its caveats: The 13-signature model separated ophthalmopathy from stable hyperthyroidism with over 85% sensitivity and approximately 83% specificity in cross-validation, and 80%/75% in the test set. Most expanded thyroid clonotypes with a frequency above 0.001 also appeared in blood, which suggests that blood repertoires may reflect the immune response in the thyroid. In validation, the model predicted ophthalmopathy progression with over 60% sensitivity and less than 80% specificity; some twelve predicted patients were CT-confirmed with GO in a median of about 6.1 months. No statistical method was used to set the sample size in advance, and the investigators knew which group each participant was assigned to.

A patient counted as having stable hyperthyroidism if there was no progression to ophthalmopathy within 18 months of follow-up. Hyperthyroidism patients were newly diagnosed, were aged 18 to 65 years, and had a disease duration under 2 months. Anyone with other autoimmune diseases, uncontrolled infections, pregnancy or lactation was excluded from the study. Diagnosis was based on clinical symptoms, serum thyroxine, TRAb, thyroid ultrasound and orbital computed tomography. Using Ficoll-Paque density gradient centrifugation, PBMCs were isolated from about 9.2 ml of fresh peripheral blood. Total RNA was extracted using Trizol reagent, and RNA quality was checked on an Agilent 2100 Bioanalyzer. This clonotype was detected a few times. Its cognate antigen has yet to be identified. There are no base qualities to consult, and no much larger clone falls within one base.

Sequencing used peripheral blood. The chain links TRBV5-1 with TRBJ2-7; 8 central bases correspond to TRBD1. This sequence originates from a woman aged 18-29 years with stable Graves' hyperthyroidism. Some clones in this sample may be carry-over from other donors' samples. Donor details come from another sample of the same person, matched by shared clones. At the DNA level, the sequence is TGCGCCAGCAAAGACGCCCCGACAGGGGACGAGCAGTACTTC. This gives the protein CASKDAPTGDEQYF.